This is a list of T cell receptor beta chains from one sample in a study of shared clonotypes between healthy human individuals. This table comes from immunoSEQ multiplex PCR, and its TCRdb copy is limited to in-frame clones, with some not included. The sample contains over 1.4 million clones, roughly 96% of which appear only once. The specimen sequenced was naive CD4+ T cells sorted from blood. The receptors here all came from a man aged 25-45 years in good health. The CDR3 runs from the conserved cysteine through the conserved F or W. A D gene is named only where the DNA matches it firmly. Clone size is given for some rows only: seen once, a few or many times, or a class if the clone is expanded.

>TRBJ1-5|TRBV28|TRBD1|NA|15
CASNTLRGLDQPQHF
TGTGCCAGCAACACCCTTAGGGGGCTTGATCAGCCCCAGCATTTT
>TRBJ1-1|TRBV9|TRBD1|NA|17
CASTGLGWEQGVTEAFF
TGTGCCAGCACCGGGTTGGGCTGGGAACAGGGGGTCACTGAAGCTTTCTTT
>TRBJ2-7|TRBV6-5|NA|NA|15
CASSYTGTGVGEQYF
TGTGCCAGCAGTTACACCGGGACGGGTGTAGGAGAGCAGTACTTC
>TRBJ1-5|TRBV28|TRBD1|NA|16
CASSFGGQGSYQPQHF
TGTGCCAGCAGTTTTGGTGGACAGGGGAGTTATCAGCCCCAGCATTTT
>TRBJ1-2|TRBV7-2|NA|NA|15
CASPPGGGVIGGYTF
TGTGCCAGCCCCCCTGGAGGAGGGGTAATAGGAGGCTACACCTTC
>TRBJ1-1|TRBV5-5|TRBD1|NA|14
CASSLSQGGTEAFF
TGTGCCAGCAGCTTGAGTCAGGGGGGGACTGAAGCTTTCTTT
>TRBJ2-1|TRBV7-9|NA|NA|18
CASSHPPAPARANNEQFF
TGTGCCAGCAGCCACCCCCCAGCCCCGGCGCGAGCGAACAATGAGCAGTTCTTC
>TRBJ1-2|TRBV19|TRBD1|NA|15
CASSIVRDRVYGYTF
TGTGCCAGTAGTATTGTCCGGGACAGGGTCTATGGCTACACCTTC
>TRBJ2-1|TRBV5-4|TRBD2|once|15
CASSYSGRLDNEQFF
TGTGCCAGCAGCTACAGCGGGAGGCTCGACAATGAGCAGTTCTTC
>TRBJ2-5|TRBV29-1|NA|few|12
CSVGAGLETQYF
TGCAGCGTTGGGGCAGGTTTGGAGACCCAGTACTTC
>TRBJ1-5|TRBV28|TRBD1|NA|16
CASSRKLHRGDQPQHF
TGTGCCAGCAGTCGCAAACTTCACAGGGGAGATCAGCCCCAGCATTTT
>TRBJ2-1|TRBV28|NA|once|13
CASRRQVSNEQFF
TGTGCCAGCAGAAGGCAGGTATCCAATGAGCAGTTCTTC
>TRBJ2-3|TRBV29-1|NA|NA|14
CSVEDRQRTDTQYF
TGCAGCGTTGAAGATCGCCAGCGCACAGATACGCAGTATTTT
>TRBJ2-7|TRBV7-2|NA|once|12
CASSLLGGEQYF
TGTGCCAGCAGCCTCTTGGGTGGCGAGCAGTACTTC
>TRBJ1-2|TRBV7-7|NA|once|14
CASSSLRGPYGYTF
TGTGCCAGCAGCTCATTGAGGGGCCCCTATGGCTACACCTTC